One sample yielded the 2 T cell receptor beta chains listed below, sequenced in a study of shared clonotypes between healthy human individuals. Clones were sequenced by immunoSEQ multiplex PCR, and TCRdb holds only the in-frame ones, with some missing. The sample has about 480,000 clones, 70% to 80% seen once. Sequencing used PBMCs. The receptors stem from a woman aged 40 to 55 in good health. Some clones in this sample may be carry-over from other donors' samples.

This chain connects TRBV29-1 to TRBJ2-5; weak D call: TRBD2 (6 bases). Trimming took off 8 bases at V and 1 base at J, with 20 bases between the two ends. Germline V gives CDR1 SQVTM, CDR2 ANQGSEA. The CDR3 extends over 15 amino acids. CDR3 in DNA: TGCAGCCACACAGGTTTGGGGAGGATCCAAGAGACCCAGTACTTC. Its protein product is CSHTGLGRIQETQYF.

The rearrangement joins TRBV28 to TRBJ2-1; D gene ambiguous. Germline CDR1 is MDHEN and CDR2 is SYDVKM. Trimming cost V 3 bases and J 0 bases, with 6 bases left between them. This CDR3 spans 14 amino acids. The CDR3 here is CASSLYRSYNEQFF. CDR3 DNA sequence: TGTGCCAGCAGTTTGTACCGCTCCTACAATGAGCAGTTCTTC. Variable domain in full (rest from reference TRBV28 and TRBJ2-1): DVKVTQSSRYLVKRTGEKVFLECVQDMDHENMFWYRQDPGLGLRLIYFSYDVKMKEKGDIPEGYSVSREKKERFSLILESASTNQTSMYLCASSLYRSYNEQFFGPGTRLTVL.